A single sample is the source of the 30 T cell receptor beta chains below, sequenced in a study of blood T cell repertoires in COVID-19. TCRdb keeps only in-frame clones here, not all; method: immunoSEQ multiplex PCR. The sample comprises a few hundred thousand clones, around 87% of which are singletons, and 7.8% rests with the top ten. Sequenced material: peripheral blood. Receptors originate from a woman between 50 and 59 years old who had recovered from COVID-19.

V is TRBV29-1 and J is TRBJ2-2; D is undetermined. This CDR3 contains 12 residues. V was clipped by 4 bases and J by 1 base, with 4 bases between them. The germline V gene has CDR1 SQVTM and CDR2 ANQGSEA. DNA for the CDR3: TGCAGCGTTGGACAGAACACCGGGGAGCTGTTTTTT. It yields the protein CSVGQNTGELFF.

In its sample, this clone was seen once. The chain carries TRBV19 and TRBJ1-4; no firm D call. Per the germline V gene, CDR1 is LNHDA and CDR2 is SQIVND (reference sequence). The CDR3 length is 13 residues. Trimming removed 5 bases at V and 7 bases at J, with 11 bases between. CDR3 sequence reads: CASSHNTGEKLFF. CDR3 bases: TGTGCCAGTAGTCATAATACCGGTGAAAAACTGTTTTTT.

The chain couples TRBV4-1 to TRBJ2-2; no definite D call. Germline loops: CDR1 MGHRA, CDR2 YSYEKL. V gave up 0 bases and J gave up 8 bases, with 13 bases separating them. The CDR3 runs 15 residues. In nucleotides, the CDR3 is TGCGCCAGCAGCCAAGATAATAGGTGGGCTGGGGAGCTGTTTTTT. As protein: CASSQDNRWAGELFF.

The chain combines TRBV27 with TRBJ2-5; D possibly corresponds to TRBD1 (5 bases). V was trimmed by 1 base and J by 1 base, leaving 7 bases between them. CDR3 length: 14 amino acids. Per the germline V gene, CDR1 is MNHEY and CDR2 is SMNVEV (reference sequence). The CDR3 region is CASSLWGLQETQYF. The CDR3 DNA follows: TGTGCCAGCAGTTTATGGGGCCTCCAAGAGACCCAGTACTTC.

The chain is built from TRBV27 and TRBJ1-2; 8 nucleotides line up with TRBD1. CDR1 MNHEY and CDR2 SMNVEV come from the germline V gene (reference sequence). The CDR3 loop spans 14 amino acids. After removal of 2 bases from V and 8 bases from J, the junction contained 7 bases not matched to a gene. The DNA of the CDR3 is TGTGCCAGCAGTTTAGGGACAGGCCTCGGGGGCTACACCTTC. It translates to CASSLGTGLGGYTF.

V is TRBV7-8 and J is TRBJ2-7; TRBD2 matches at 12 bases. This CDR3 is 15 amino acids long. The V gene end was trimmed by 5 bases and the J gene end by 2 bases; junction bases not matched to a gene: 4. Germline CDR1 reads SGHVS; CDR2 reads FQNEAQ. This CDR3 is CASSVGLAGPYEQYF. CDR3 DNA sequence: TGTGCCAGCAGCGTTGGACTAGCGGGACCCTACGAGCAGTACTTC.

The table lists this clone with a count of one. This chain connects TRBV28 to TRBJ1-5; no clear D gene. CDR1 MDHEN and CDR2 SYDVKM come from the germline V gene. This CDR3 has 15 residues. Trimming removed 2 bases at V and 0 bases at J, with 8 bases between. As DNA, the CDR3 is TGTGCCAGCAGTTTACAAGTCTATAGCAATCAGCCCCAGCATTTT. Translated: CASSLQVYSNQPQHF. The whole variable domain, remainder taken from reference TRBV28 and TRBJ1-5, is DVKVTQSSRYLVKRTGEKVFLECVQDMDHENMFWYRQDPGLGLRLIYFSYDVKMKEKGDIPEGYSVSREKKERFSLILESASTNQTSMYLCASSLQVYSNQPQHFGDGTRLSIL.

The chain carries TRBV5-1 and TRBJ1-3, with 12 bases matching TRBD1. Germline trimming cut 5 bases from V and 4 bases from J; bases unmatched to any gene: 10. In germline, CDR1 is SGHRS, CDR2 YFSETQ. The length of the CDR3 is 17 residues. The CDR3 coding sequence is TGCGCCAGCAGACCCTGGTTGGGACAGGGGGCCGGAAACACCATATATTTT. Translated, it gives CASRPWLGQGAGNTIYF.

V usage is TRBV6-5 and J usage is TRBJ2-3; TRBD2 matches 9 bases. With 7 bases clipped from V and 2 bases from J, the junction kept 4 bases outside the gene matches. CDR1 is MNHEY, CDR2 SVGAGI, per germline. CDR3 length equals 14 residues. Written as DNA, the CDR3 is TGTGCCAGCAAGCGGGGGGCCGACACAGATACGCAGTATTTT. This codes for CASKRGADTDTQYF.

This chain's CDR3 is CARYDSPAGELFF. The CDR3 DNA is TGTGCCAGGTACGACTCCCCAGCCGGGGAGCTGTTTTTT. The chain couples TRBV6-5 to TRBJ2-2; D ambiguous. Germline CDR1 MNHEY, CDR2 SVGAGI. V lost 9 bases and J 6 bases, leaving 14 bases between the germline ends. This CDR3 is 13 amino acids long.

In DNA form, the CDR3 reads TGCGCCAGCGTATGGGGACAGGGCACAGATACGCAGTATTTT. Protein product: CASVWGQGTDTQYF. This chain joins TRBV5-1 and TRBJ2-3, with TRBD1 matching 8 bases. Per germline, CDR1 SGHRS and CDR2 YFSETQ. The trim removed 7 bases at V and 1 base at J, leaving 5 bases unmatched. The CDR3 has 14 residues.

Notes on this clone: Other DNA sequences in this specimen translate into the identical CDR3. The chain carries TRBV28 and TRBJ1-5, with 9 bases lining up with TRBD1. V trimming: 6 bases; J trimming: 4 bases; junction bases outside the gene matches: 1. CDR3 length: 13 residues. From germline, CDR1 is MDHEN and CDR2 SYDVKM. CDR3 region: CASRGQGNQPQHF. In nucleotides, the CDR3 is TGTGCCAGCAGAGGACAGGGGAATCAGCCCCAGCATTTT.

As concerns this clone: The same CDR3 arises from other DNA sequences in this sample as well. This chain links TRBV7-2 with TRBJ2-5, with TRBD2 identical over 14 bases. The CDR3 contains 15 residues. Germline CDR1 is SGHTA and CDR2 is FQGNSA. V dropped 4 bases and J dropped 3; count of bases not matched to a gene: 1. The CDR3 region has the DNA TGTGCCAGCAGCTCGGGACTAGCGGGAGAAGAGACCCAGTACTTC. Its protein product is CASSSGLAGEETQYF.

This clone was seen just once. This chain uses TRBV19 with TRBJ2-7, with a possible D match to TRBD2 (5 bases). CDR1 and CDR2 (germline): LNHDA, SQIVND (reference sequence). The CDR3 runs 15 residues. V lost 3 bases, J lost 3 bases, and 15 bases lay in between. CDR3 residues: CASSISGSGSYEQYF. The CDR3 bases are TGTGCCAGTAGTATCTCGGGAAGTGGTAGCTACGAGCAGTACTTC.

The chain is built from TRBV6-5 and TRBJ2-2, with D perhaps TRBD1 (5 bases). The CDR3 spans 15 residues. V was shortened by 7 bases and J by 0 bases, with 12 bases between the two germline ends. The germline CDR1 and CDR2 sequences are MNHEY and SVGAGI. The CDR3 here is CASNPVRANTGELFF. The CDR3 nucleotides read TGTGCCAGCAACCCTGTCAGGGCGAACACCGGGGAGCTGTTTTTT.

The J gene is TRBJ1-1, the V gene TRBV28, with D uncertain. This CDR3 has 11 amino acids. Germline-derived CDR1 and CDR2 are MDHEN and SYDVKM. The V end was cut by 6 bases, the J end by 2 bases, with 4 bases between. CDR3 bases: TGTGCCAGCAGATCAAACACTGAAGCTTTCTTT. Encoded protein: CASRSNTEAFF.

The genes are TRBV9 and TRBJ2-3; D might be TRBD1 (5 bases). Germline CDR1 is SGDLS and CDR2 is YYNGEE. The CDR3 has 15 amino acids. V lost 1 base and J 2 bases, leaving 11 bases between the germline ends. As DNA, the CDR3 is TGTGCCAGCAGCGTACAAGGGGTCACCACAGATACGCAGTATTTT. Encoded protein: CASSVQGVTTDTQYF.

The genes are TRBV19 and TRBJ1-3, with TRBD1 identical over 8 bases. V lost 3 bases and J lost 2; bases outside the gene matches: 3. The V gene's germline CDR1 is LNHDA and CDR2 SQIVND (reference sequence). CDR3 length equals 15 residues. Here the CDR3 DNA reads TGTGCCAGTAGTATCGAGACAGGGGCTGGAAACACCATATATTTT. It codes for CASSIETGAGNTIYF.

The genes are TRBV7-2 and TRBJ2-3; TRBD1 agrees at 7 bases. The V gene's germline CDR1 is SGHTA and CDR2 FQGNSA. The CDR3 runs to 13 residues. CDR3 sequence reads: CATDRASTDTQYF. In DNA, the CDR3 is TGTGCTACAGACAGGGCTAGCACAGATACGCAGTATTTT.

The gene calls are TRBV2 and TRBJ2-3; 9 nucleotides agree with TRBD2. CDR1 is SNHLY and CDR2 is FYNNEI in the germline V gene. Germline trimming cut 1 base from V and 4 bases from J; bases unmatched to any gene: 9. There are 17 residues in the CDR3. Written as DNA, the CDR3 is TGTGCCAGCAGTGAAGGCCTAGCGGGATCCATGGCAGATACGCAGTATTTT. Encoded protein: CASSEGLAGSMADTQYF.

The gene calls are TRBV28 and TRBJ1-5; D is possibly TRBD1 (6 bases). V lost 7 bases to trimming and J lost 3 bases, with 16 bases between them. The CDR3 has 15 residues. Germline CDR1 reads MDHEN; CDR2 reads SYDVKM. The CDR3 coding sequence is TGTGCCAGCATACTACAGGGTGTCCTCAATCAGCCCCAGCATTTT. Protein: CASILQGVLNQPQHF.

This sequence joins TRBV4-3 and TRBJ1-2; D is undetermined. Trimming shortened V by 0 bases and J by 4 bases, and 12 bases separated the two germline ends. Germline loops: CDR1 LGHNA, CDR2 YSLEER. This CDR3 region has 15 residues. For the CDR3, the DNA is TGCGCCAGCAGCCAAGATCCGAGGGCGGGCTATGGCTACACCTTC. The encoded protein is CASSQDPRAGYGYTF.

CDR3 sequence reads: CASSQDPGNQVQKAFF. In DNA form, the CDR3 reads TGCGCCAGCAGCCAAGACCCCGGGAATCAGGTACAGAAAGCTTTCTTT. The chain links TRBV4-1 to TRBJ1-1; D unresolved. CDR1 and CDR2 (germline): MGHRA, YSYEKL. This CDR3 is built from 16 residues. V lost 0 bases to trimming and J lost 9 bases, with 20 bases between them.

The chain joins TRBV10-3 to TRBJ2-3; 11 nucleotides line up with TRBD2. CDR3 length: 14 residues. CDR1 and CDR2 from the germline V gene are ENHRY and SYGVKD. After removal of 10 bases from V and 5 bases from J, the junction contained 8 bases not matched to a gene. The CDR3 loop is CASKLAGERDTQYF. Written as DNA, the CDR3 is TGTGCCAGCAAACTAGCGGGAGAAAGAGATACGCAGTATTTT.

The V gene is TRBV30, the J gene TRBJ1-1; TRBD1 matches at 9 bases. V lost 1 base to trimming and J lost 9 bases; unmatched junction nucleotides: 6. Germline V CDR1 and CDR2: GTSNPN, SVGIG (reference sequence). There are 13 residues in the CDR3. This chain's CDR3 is CAWSEGQGHKAFF. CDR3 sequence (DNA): TGTGCCTGGAGTGAGGGACAGGGACACAAAGCTTTCTTT. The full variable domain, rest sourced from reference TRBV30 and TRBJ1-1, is SQTIHQWPATLVQPVGSPLSLECTVEGTSNPNLYWYRQAAGRGLQLLFYSVGIGQISSEVPQNLSASRPQDRQFILSSKKLLLSDSGFYLCAWSEGQGHKAFFGQGTRLTVV.

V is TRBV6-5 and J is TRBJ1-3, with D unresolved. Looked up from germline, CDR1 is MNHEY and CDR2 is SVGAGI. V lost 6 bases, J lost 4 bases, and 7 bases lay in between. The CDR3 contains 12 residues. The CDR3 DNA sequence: TGTGCCAGCAGGACTCAGGGAAACACCATATATTTT. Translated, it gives CASRTQGNTIYF.

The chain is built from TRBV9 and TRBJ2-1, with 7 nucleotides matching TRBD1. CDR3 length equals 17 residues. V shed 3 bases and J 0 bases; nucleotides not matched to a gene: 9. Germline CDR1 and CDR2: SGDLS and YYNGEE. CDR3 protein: CASSAIDRAYSYNEQFF. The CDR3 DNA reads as TGTGCCAGCAGCGCAATAGACAGGGCCTACTCCTACAATGAGCAGTTCTTC.

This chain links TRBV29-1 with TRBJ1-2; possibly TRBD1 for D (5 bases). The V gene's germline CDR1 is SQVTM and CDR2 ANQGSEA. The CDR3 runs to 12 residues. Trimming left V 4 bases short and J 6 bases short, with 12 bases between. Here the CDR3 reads CSVGSQGNGYTF. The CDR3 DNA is TGCAGCGTTGGGTCGCAGGGTAATGGCTACACCTTC.

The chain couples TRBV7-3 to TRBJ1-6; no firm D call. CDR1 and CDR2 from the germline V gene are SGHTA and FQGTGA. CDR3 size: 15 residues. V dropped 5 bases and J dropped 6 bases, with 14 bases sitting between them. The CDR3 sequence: CASSLSNSPNSPLHF. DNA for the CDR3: TGTGCCAGCAGCCTGAGTAACAGTCCTAATTCACCCCTCCACTTT.

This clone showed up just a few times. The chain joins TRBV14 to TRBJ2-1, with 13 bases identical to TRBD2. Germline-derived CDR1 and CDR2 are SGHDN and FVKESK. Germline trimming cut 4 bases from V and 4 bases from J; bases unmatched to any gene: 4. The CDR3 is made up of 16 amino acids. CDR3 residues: CASSLRGLAGYNEQFF. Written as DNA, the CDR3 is TGTGCCAGCAGCCTACGGGGACTAGCGGGGTACAATGAGCAGTTCTTC.